This paragraph covers one T cell receptor (beta chain) sequence. Original methodology: Cell counts per sample came from amplifying reference gene primers. The data were produced by immunoSEQ multiplex PCR, yet TCRdb's version contains in-frame clones alone and is incomplete. Clone size and the V and J calls come from that table; the DNA yielded D and trimming. The sample holds 100,000 to 150,000 clones, around nine tenths seen once. The data are from a study of blood T cell repertoires in COVID-19. Across the study: Specimens from acute and convalescent COVID-19 originated in the United States, Italy and Spain. The analysed material was cDNA or gDNA that came from T cells, B-cell-depleted T cells, or PBMCs.

The germline V gene encodes CDR1 SGHAT and CDR2 FQDESV (reference sequence). This CDR3 is built from 11 residues. Trimming left V 4 bases short and J 7 bases short, with 7 bases between. Sequencing was performed on peripheral blood. The source is a woman aged 80 or older with acute or convalescent COVID-19. The chain carries TRBV11-1 and TRBJ1-1; D remains ambiguous. This chain's CDR3 is CASSSKLEAFF. The CDR3 DNA is TGTGCCAGCAGCTCAAAACTTGAAGCTTTCTTT.